The present T cell receptor beta chain was sequenced within a study of human thymus T cells. Comment on this clone: Its antigen remains unidentified.

From resections taken during corrective heart surgery, the thymus tissue was obtained. General study findings and limits: There were highly overlapping thymic repertoires among unrelated individuals, as related research reported.

Only in-frame clones appear in the TCRdb table, and some are missing; sequencing was by immunoSEQ multiplex PCR. The sample has roughly 86,000 clones; just over 95% are singletons. This TCR was sampled from a boy under two years old with a congenital heart defect but otherwise immunologically healthy. The sample was thymus tissue.

CDR3 coding DNA: TGTGCCAGTAGTGTTTCCGGGTACTCGAATTCACCCCTCCACTTT. Translated: CASSVSGYSNSPLHF. V gene TRBV19 combines with J gene TRBJ1-6, with no clear D. Germline assignment: CDR1 LNHDA and CDR2 SQIVND (reference sequence). Trimming pared 5 bases from V and 7 bases from J, leaving 15 bases between. This CDR3 contains 15 residues.